The sequence of this TCR beta chain was determined in a study of T cells in localized non-small cell lung cancer. General study points: Uninvolved neighboring lung showed the greatest T cell clonality, exceeding tumor. The tumor had only one region sequenced, so heterogeneity remains possible. An association was observed between higher blood T cell density and longer overall survival.

There are 15 residues in the CDR3. The germline V gene has CDR1 SGHNT and CDR2 YENEEA. Trimming removed 3 bases at V and 5 bases at J, with 16 bases between. This clone has more than one count but fewer than ten. Antigen specificity is unknown. Sequencing used immunoSEQ multiplex PCR; TCRdb keeps in-frame clones, though not all of them. The sample contains 1,800 or so clones, around 20% of which appear only once. The genes are TRBV11-3 and TRBJ2-5; a weak D match, TRBD1 (6 bases). Sequenced here: normal lung tissue next to the tumor, sampled before any cancer treatment. The receptor's source is a man aged 40 to 70 with stage II lung adenocarcinoma. CDR3 residues: CASSLGSGAGETQYF. Written as DNA, the CDR3 is TGTGCCAGCAGCTTGGGGTCAGGGGCTGGGGAGACCCAGTACTTC.